This passage covers 5 T cell receptor beta chains from one sample sequenced in a study of T cells after yellow fever vaccination. TCRdb reprocessed the 5' RACE reads with MiXCR, giving one entry per CDR3 protein. The profile shows a few hundred thousand distinct CDR3 sequences, about 4% of them singletons. Specimen: PBMCs, collected 5 days after the yellow fever booster vaccination. The origin of the receptors is a man aged 18 to 35 who received the YFV17D yellow fever vaccine.

The chain combines TRBV19 with TRBJ1-3; D ambiguous. The CDR3 length is 16 residues. CDR1 and CDR2 (germline): LNHDA, SQIVND (reference sequence). V lost 3 bases and J 0 bases, leaving 12 bases between the germline ends. Here the CDR3 DNA reads TGTGCCAGTAGTATGGACGGACTCAACTCTGGAAACACCATATATTTT. The encoded protein is CASSMDGLNSGNTIYF.

The rearrangement links TRBV6-1 to TRBJ1-1; D possibly corresponds to TRBD1 (5 bases). The CDR3 length is 14 residues. Between the trimmed V and J ends, which lost 5 bases and 8 bases, there was a span of 18 bases. Per the germline V gene, CDR1 is MNHNS and CDR2 is SASEGT. The CDR3 DNA is TGTGCCAGCAGTCCACAGGACGGTGAGGAGGAAGCTTTCTTT. It codes for CASSPQDGEEEAFF.

V is TRBV10-3 and J is TRBJ2-5; tentatively, D is TRBD1 (6 bases). CDR1 and CDR2 (germline): ENHRY, SYGVKD. The CDR3 spans 13 residues. Deletions cut 4 bases from V and 5 bases from J, with 11 bases between. The CDR3 DNA follows: TGTGCCATCAGTGCGAGGGGGTTCGAGACCCAGTACTTC. Translating it yields CAISARGFETQYF.

This clonotype has a count of ten or more. The rearrangement links TRBV9 to TRBJ2-1; the match to TRBD2 covers 8 bases. Trimming cost V 3 bases and J 7 bases; bases outside gene matches: 9. Germline V lookup: CDR1 SGDLS, CDR2 YYNGEE. There are 15 residues in the CDR3. The CDR3 sequence: CASSEGAGAGNEQFF. The CDR3 DNA is TGTGCCAGCAGCGAGGGAGCGGGGGCTGGGAATGAGCAGTTCTTC. Based on the CDR3 plus reference TRBV9 and TRBJ2-1, the full variable domain is DSGVTQTPKHLITATGQRVTLRCSPRSGDLSVYWYQQSLDQGLQFLIQYYNGEERAKGNILERFSAQQFPDLHSELNLSSLELGDSALYFCASSEGAGAGNEQFFGPGTRLTVL.

The chain uses TRBV4-1 and TRBJ1-6, with D perhaps TRBD1 (6 bases). CDR1 and CDR2 from the germline V gene are MGHRA and YSYEKL. The CDR3 consists of 17 residues. Trimming removed 0 bases from V and 8 bases from J, with 17 bases in between. The CDR3 loop is CASSQDRGGFRDSPLHF. The CDR3 DNA reads TGCGCCAGCAGCCAAGATAGGGGGGGGTTTAGGGATTCACCCCTCCACTTT.